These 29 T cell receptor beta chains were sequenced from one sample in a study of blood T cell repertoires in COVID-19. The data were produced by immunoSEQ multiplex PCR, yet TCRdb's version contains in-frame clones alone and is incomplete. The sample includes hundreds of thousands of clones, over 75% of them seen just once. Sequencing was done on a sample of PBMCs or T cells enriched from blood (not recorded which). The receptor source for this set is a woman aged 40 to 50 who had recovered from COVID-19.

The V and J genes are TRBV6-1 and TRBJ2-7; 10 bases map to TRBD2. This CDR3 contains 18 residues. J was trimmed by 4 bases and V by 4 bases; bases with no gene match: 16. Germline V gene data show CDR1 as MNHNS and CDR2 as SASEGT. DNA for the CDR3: TGTGCCAGCAGTGGCGCGCTACCCGGGACTAGCGCGGCATACGAGCAGTACTTC. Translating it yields CASSGALPGTSAAYEQYF.

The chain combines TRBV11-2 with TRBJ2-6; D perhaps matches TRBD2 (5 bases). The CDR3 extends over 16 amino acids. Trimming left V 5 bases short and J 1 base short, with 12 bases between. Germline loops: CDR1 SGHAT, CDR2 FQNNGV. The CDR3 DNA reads TGTGCCAGCAGCCCGACTACTAGATCTGGGGCCAACGTCCTGACTTTC. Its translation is CASSPTTRSGANVLTF. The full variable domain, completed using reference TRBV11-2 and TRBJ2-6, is EAGVAQSPRYKIIEKRQSVAFWCNPISGHATLYWYQQILGQGPKLLIQFQNNGVVDDSQLPKDRFSAERLKGVDSTLKIQPAKLEDSAVYLCASSPTTRSGANVLTFGAGSRLTVL.

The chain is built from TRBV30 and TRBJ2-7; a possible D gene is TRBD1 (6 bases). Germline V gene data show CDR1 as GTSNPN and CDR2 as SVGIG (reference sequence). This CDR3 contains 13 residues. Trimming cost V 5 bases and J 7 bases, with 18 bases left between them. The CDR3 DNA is TGTGCCTGGGAGGACAGCTTGGTTTCTGAGCAGTACTTC. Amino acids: CAWEDSLVSEQYF.

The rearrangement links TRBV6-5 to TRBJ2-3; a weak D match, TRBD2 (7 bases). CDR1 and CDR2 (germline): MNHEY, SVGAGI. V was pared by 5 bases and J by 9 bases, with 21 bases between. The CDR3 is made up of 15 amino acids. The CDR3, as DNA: TGTGCCAGCAGTCCCTGGGGGGGGGCGGGATTGACGCAGTATTTT. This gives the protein CASSPWGGAGLTQYF.

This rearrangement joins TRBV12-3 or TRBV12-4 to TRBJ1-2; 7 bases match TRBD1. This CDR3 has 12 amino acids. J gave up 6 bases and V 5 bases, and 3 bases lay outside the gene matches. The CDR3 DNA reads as TGTGCCAGCAGTCACACAGGGGATGGCTACACCTTC. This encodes CASSHTGDGYTF.

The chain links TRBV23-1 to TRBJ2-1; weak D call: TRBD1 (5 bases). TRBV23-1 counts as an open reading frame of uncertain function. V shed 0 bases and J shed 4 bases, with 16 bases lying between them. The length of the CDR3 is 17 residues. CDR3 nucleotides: TGCGCCAGCAGTCAATCGCCGCGACAGACCCTTTACAATGAGCAGTTCTTC. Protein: CASSQSPRQTLYNEQFF.

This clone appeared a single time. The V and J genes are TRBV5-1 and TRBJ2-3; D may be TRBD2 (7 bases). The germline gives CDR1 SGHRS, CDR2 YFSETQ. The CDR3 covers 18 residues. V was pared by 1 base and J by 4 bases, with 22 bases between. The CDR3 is CASSLTGRAQIEADTQYF. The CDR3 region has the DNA TGCGCCAGCAGCTTGACAGGGAGGGCCCAGATTGAGGCAGATACGCAGTATTTT.

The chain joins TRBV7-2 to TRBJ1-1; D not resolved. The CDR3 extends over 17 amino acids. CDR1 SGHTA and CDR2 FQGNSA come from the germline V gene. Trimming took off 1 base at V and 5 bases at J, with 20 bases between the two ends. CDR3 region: CASSLEGRRGMRTEAFF. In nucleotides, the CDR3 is TGTGCCAGCAGCTTAGAGGGCAGACGAGGGATGAGGACTGAAGCTTTCTTT.

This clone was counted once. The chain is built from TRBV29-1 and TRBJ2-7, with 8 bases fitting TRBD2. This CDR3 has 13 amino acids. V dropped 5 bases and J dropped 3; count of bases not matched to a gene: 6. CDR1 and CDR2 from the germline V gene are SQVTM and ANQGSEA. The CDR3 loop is CSVRGGRNYEQYF. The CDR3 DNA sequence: TGCAGCGTTCGGGGCGGGAGGAACTACGAGCAGTACTTC.

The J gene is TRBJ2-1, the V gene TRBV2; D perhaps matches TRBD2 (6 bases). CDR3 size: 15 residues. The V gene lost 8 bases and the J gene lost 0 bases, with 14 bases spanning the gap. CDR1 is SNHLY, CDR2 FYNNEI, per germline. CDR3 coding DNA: TGTGCCAGCTACCGGGGGTTTAGCTCCTACAATGAGCAGTTCTTC. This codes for CASYRGFSSYNEQFF. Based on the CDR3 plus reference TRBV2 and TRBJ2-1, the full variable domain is EPEVTQTPSHQVTQMGQEVILRCVPISNHLYFYWYRQILGQKVEFLVSFYNNEISEKSEIFDDQFSVERPDGSNFTLKIRSTKLEDSAMYFCASYRGFSSYNEQFFGPGTRLTVL.

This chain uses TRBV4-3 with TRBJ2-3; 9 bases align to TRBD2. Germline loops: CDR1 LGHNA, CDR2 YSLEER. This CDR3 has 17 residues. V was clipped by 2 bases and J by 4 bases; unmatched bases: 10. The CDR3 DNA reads TGCGCCAGCAGCCAACTCGCAGGGGGGACTAGCCCAGATACGCAGTATTTT. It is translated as CASSQLAGGTSPDTQYF.

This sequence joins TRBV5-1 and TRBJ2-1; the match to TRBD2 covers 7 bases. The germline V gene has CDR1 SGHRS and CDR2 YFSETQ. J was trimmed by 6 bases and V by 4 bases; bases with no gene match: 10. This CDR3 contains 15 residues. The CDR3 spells CASSPREGRGNEQFF. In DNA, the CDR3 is TGCGCCAGCAGCCCCAGGGAGGGGAGGGGCAATGAGCAGTTCTTC.

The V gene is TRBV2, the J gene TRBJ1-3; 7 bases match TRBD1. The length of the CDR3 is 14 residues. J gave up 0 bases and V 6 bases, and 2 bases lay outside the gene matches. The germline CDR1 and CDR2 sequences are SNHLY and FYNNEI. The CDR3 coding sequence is TGTGCCAGCAGGACAGGGTTCTCTGGAAACACCATATATTTT. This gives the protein CASRTGFSGNTIYF.

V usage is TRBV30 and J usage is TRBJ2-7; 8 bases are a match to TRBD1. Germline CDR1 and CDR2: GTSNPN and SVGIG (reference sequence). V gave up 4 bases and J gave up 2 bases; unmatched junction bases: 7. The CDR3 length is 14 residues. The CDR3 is CAWTPGGGPYEQYF. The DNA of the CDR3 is TGTGCCTGGACCCCAGGGGGCGGTCCCTACGAGCAGTACTTC.

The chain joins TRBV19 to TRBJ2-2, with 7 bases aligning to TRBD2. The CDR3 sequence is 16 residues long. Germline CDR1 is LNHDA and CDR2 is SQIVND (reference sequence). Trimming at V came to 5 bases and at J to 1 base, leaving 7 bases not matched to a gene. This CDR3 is CASSGPSGGNTGELFF. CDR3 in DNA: TGTGCCAGTAGTGGACCTAGCGGAGGGAACACCGGGGAGCTGTTTTTT.

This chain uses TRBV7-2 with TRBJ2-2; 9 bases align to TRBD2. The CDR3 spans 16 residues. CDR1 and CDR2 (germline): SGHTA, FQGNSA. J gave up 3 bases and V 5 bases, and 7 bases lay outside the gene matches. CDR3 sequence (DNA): TGTGCCAGCAGCCCTAGTAGCGGGGGCTACACCGGGGAGCTGTTTTTT. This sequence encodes CASSPSSGGYTGELFF. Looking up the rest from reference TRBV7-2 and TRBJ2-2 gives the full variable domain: GAGVSQSPSNKVTEKGKDVELRCDPISGHTALYWYRQSLGQGLEFLIYFQGNSAPDKSGLPSDRFSAERTGGSVSTLTIQRTQQEDSAVYLCASSPSSGGYTGELFFGEGSRLTVL.

CDR3 protein: CASSNLAGGSYNEQFF. CDR3 DNA: TGCGCCAGCAGTAACTTAGCGGGAGGCTCCTACAATGAGCAGTTCTTC. The V and J genes are TRBV5-1 and TRBJ2-1, with TRBD2 matching 10 bases. The CDR3 runs 16 residues. Germline V gene data show CDR1 as SGHRS and CDR2 as YFSETQ. V dropped 5 bases and J dropped 0; count of bases not matched to a gene: 5.

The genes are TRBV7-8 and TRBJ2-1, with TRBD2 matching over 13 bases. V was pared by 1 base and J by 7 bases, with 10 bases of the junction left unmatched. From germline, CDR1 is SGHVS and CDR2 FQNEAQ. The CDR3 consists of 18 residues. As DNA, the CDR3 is TGTGCCAGCAGCTTAGTACTAGCGGGGGGGTCCCCCTTTAATGAGCAGTTCTTC. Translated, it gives CASSLVLAGGSPFNEQFF.

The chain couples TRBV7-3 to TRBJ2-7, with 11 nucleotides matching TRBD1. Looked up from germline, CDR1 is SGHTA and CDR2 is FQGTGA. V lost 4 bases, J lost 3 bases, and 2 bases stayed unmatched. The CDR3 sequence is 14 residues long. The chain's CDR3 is CASSWDRGDYEQYF. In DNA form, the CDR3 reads TGTGCCAGCAGCTGGGACAGGGGGGACTACGAGCAGTACTTC.

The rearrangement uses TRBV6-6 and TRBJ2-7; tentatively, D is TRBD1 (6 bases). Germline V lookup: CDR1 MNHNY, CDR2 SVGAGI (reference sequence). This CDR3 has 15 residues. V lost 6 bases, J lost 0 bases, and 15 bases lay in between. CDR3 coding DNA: TGTGCCAGCAGATTCAGGGGCCTACCCTCCTACGAGCAGTACTTC. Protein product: CASRFRGLPSYEQYF.

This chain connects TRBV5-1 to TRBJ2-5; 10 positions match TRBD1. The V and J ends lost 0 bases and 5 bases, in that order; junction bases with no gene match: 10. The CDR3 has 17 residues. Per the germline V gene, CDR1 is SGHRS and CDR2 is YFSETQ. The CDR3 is CASSLALEDRGSETQYF. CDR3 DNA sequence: TGCGCCAGCAGCTTGGCCCTGGAGGACAGGGGGTCTGAGACCCAGTACTTC.

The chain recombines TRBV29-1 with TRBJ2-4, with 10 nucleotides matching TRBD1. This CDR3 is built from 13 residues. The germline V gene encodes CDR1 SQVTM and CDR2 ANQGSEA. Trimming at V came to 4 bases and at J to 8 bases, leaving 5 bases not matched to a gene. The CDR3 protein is CSVVGQGGDIQYF. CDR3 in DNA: TGCAGCGTTGTAGGACAGGGGGGAGACATTCAGTACTTC. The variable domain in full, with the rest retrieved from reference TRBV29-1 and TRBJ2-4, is SAVISQKPSRDICQRGTSLTIQCQVDSQVTMMFWYRQQPGQSLTLIATANQGSEATYESGFVIDKFPISRPNLTFSTLTVSNMSPEDSSIYLCSVVGQGGDIQYFGAGTRLSVL.

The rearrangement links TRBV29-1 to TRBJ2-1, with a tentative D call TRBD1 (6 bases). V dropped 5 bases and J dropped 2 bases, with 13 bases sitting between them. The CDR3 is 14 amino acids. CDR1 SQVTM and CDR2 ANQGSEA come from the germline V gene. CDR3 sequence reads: CSVNRDTAYNEQFF. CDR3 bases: TGCAGCGTTAACCGGGACACTGCCTACAATGAGCAGTTCTTC.

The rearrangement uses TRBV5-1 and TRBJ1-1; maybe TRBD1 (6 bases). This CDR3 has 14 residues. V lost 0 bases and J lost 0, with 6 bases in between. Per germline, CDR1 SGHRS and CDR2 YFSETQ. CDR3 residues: CASSLGTVNTEAFF. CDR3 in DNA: TGCGCCAGCAGCTTGGGGACAGTGAACACTGAAGCTTTCTTT.

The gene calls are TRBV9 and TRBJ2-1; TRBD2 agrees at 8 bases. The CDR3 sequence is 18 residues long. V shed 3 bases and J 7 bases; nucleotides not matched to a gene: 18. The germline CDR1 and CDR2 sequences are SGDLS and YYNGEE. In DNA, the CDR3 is TGTGCCAGCAGCGCCCCCCGGGGGGGGGAAGGACTACGTAATGAGCAGTTCTTC. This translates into CASSAPRGGEGLRNEQFF.

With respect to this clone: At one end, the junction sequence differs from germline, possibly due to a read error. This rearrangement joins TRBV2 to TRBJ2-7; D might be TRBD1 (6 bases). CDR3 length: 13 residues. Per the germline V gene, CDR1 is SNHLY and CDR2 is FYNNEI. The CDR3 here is CASSASGTLSFRF. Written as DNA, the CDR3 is TGTGCCAGCAGTGCTTCCGGGACATTGTCCTTCCGTTTC.

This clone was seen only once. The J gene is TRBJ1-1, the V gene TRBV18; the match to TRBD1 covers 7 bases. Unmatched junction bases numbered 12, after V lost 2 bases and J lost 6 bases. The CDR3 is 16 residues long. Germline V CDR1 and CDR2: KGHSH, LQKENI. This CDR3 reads CASSPFRDSTAAEAFF. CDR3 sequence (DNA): TGTGCCAGCTCACCATTCCGGGACAGCACGGCGGCTGAAGCTTTCTTT.

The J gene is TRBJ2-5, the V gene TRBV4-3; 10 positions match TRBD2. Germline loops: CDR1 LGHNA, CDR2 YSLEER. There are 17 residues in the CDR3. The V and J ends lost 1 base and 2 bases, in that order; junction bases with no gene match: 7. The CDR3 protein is CASSQGLSGGAQETQYF. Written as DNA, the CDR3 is TGCGCCAGCAGCCAAGGACTCAGCGGGGGGGCACAAGAGACCCAGTACTTC.

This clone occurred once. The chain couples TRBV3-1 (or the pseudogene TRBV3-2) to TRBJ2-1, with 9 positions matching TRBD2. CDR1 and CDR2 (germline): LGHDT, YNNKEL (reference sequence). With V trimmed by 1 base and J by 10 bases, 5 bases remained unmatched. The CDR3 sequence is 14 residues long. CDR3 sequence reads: CASSQGVLAGEQFF. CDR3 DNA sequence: TGTGCCAGCAGCCAAGGTGTACTAGCGGGCGAGCAGTTCTTC.